The subject of this entry is one T cell receptor (beta chain). Its antigen is unknown. Some clones are missing from TCRdb's copy, which holds only in-frame ones; the method was immunoSEQ multiplex PCR. Of tens of thousands of clones detected, under 95% appear once; the ten largest clones hold roughly 13%. The entry originates in a study of OX40 agonist ivuxolimab in advanced cancers. Across the whole study: Patients were infused with ivuxolimab every 2 weeks at 0.01 to 10 mg/kg. Study observations and caveats: It was not determined which antigens were specifically recognized by the peripheral T cells that had undergone clonal expansion. The study observed clonal expansion of CD4+ and CD8+ blood T cells by week 6 at 0.1 to 3.0 mg/kg.

Per germline, CDR1 MDHEN and CDR2 SYDVKM. This CDR3 has 17 residues. J lost 4 bases, V lost 2 bases, and 11 bases had no gene match. Blood was sampled at baseline, cycle 4 day 1, and cycle 7 day 1. The sequence was obtained from an adult with an advanced solid tumor such as melanoma, head and neck, liver or kidney cancer. The rearrangement links TRBV28 to TRBJ2-5, with 9 bases matching TRBD2. Sequences were derived from CD4+ or CD8+ T cells sorted from blood, sampled in a trial of the OX40 agonist ivuxolimab. CDR3 in DNA: TGTGCCAGCAGTTTAGGTCACGCGGGAGGGGTCGTAGAGACCCAGTACTTC. Protein sequence: CASSLGHAGGVVETQYF.